The rows below give T cell receptor beta chains drawn from one sample of a study of cytomegalovirus exposure and HLA in healthy donors. Sequenced by immunoSEQ multiplex PCR; TCRdb stores in-frame clones only, minus some. This sample has about 93,000 clones, with over 55% found just once. The sample comprised PBMCs. These receptors were taken from a boy between 10 and 17 years old in good health and CMV-seropositive. CDR3s include the opening cysteine and the closing phenylalanine or tryptophan. A D gene is named only where the DNA matches it firmly. Part of the rows lack a size; the others show once, few, many or a class for expanded clones.

v_gene	abundance	j_gene	d_gene	CDR3aa	CDR3nt
TRBV7-3	NA	TRBJ2-7	TRBD1	CASSLSPGQGYEQYF	TGTGCCAGCAGCTTATCCCCGGGACAGGGCTACGAGCAGTACTTC
TRBV19	NA	TRBJ1-5	NA	CASSTQDRMTQPQHF	TGTGCCAGTAGCACCCAGGACAGAATGACGCAGCCCCAGCATTTT
TRBV19	NA	TRBJ2-3	NA	CASSITPGRDTQYF	TGTGCCAGTAGTATAACCCCGGGGAGAGATACGCAGTATTTT
TRBV6-5	few	TRBJ2-7	NA	CASSEGYEQYF	TGTGCCAGCAGCGAGGGTTACGAGCAGTACTTC
TRBV27	NA	TRBJ1-5	NA	CASSQNPSNQPQHF	TGTGCCAGCAGTCAGAACCCTAGCAATCAGCCCCAGCATTTT
TRBV6-5	NA	TRBJ2-7	TRBD2	CASTMGLEGRYEQYF	TGTGCCAGTACCATGGGACTAGAAGGAAGATACGAGCAGTACTTC
TRBV30	NA	TRBJ2-7	TRBD2	CAWSVGLAGVYEQYF	TGTGCCTGGAGTGTAGGCCTAGCGGGGGTCTACGAGCAGTACTTC
TRBV10-1	NA	TRBJ1-2	NA	CASSDTQNYGYTF	TGCGCCAGCAGTGACACACAGAACTATGGCTACACCTTC
TRBV27	NA	TRBJ2-7	TRBD1	CASSPYRGEQYF	TGTGCCAGCAGTCCATACAGGGGAGAGCAGTACTTC
TRBV15	NA	TRBJ2-5	TRBD2	CATSRDPTSGRQETQYF	TGTGCCACCAGCAGAGATCCCACTAGCGGGAGACAAGAGACCCAGTACTTC
TRBV5-6	NA	TRBJ2-3	TRBD1	CASSLWITGTGFTDTQYF	TGTGCCAGCAGCTTGTGGATCACCGGGACAGGGTTTACAGATACGCAGTATTTT
TRBV4-3	NA	TRBJ1-1	NA	CASSQGGITEAFF	TGCGCCAGCAGCCAGGGGGGTATCACTGAAGCTTTCTTT
TRBV29-1	few	TRBJ2-2	NA	CSVSVGKTTGELFF	TGCAGCGTCTCAGTCGGGAAAACCACCGGGGAGCTGTTTTTT
TRBV6-1	NA	TRBJ2-5	NA	CASSVHYRETQYF	TGTGCCAGCAGTGTTCACTACCGGGAGACCCAGTACTTC
TRBV5-1	NA	TRBJ1-4	NA	CASSPGELGEKLFF	TGCGCCAGCAGCCCAGGGGAGCTGGGTGAAAAACTGTTTTTT
TRBV7-9	NA	TRBJ2-1	NA	CASITRGSYNEQFF	TGTGCCAGTATCACCCGGGGCTCCTACAATGAGCAGTTCTTC
TRBV7-6	NA	TRBJ2-5	TRBD1	CASSLPGQGSQTQYF	TGTGCCAGCAGCTTACCCGGACAGGGCTCGCAGACCCAGTACTTC